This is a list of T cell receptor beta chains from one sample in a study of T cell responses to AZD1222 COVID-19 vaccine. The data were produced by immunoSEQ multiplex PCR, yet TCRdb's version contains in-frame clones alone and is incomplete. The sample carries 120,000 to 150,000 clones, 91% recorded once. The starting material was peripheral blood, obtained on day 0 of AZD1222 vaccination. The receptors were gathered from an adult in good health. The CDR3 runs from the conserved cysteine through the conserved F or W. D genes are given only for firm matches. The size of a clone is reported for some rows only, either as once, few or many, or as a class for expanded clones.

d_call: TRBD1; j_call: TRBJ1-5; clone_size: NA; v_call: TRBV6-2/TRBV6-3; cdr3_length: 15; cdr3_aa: CASSTSDRVGQPQHF; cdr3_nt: TGTGCCAGCAGTACAAGCGACAGGGTAGGGCAGCCCCAGCATTTT
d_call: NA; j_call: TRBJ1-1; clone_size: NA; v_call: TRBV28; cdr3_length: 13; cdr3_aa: CASSSPGNTEAFF; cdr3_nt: TGTGCCAGCAGTTCTCCGGGCAACACTGAAGCTTTCTTT
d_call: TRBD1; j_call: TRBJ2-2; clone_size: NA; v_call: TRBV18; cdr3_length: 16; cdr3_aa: CASSPGTVIFTGELFF; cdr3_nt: TGTGCCAGCTCACCCGGGACAGTCATTTTCACCGGGGAGCTGTTTTTT
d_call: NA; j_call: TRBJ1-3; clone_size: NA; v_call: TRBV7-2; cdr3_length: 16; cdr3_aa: CASSLAGAGSGNTIYF; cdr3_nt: TGTGCCAGCAGCTTGGCGGGCGCAGGCTCTGGAAACACCATATATTTT
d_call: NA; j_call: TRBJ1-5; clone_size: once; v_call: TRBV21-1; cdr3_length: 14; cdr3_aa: CASSGRPRSQPQHF; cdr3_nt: TGTGCCAGCAGCGGACGACCCCGTTCTCAGCCCCAGCATTTT
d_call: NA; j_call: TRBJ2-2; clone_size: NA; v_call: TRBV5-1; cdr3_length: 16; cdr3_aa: CASSLVGGTSTGELFF; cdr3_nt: TGCGCCAGCAGCTTGGTGGGCGGGACAAGCACCGGGGAGCTGTTTTTT
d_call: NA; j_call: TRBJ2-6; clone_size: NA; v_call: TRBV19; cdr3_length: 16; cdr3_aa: CASSILTGSGANVLTF; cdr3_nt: TGTGCCAGTAGTATTCTAACAGGGTCTGGGGCCAACGTCCTGACTTTC
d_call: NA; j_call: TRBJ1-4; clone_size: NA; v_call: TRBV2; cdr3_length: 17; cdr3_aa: CASSEWQESSGNEKLFF; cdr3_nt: TGTGCCAGCAGTGAGTGGCAGGAAAGTTCGGGTAATGAAAAACTGTTTTTT
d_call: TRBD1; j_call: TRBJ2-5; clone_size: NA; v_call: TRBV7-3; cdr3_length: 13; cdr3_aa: CASSNPGQETQYF; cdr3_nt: TGTGCCAGCAGCAACCCGGGACAGGAGACCCAGTACTTC
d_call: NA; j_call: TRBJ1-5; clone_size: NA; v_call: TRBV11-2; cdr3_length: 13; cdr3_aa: CASSLSRSQPQHF; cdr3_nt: TGTGCCAGCAGCTTATCAAGGAGTCAGCCCCAGCATTTT
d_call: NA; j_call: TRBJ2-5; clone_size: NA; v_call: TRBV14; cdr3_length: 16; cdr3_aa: CASSQRGPAIGETQYF; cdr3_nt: TGTGCCAGCAGCCAGCGCGGACCAGCTATTGGAGAGACCCAGTACTTC
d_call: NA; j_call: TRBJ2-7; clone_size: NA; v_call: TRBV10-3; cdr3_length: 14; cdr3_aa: CAISESGRGAEQYF; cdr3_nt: TGTGCCATCAGTGAGTCGGGCCGAGGGGCCGAGCAGTACTTC
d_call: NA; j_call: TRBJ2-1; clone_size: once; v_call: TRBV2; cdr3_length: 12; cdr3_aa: CASSEGVYEQFF; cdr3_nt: TGTGCCAGCAGTGAAGGCGTATATGAGCAGTTCTTC
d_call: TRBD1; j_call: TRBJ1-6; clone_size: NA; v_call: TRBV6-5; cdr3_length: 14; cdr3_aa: CASSWDREISPLHF; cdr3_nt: TGTGCCAGCAGTTGGGACAGGGAAATTTCACCCCTCCACTTT
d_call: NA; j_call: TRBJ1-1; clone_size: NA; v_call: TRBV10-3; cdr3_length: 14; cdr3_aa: CAISEIGGNTEAFF; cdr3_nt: TGTGCCATCAGTGAGATTGGCGGAAACACTGAAGCTTTCTTT
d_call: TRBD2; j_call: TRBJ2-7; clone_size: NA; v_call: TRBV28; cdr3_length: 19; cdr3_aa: CASSLLQGKLAGVSHEQYF; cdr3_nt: TGTGCCAGCAGTTTATTACAGGGCAAACTAGCGGGGGTATCCCACGAGCAGTACTTC
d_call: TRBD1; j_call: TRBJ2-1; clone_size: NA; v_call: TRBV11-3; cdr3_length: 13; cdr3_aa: CASSLETGDEQFF; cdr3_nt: TGTGCCAGCAGCTTAGAAACAGGGGATGAGCAGTTCTTC
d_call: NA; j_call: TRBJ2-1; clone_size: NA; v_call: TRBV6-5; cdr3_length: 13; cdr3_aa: CASSPSSYNEQFF; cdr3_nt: TGTGCCAGCAGTCCTAGTTCCTACAATGAGCAGTTCTTC
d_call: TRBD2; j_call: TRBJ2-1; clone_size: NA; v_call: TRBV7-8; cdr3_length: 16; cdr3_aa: CASSFRRERGGNEQFF; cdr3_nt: TGTGCCAGCAGCTTCCGTAGGGAGCGGGGGGGCAATGAGCAGTTCTTC
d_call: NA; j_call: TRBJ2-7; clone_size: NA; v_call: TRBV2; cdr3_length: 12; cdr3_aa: CASSEQGGEQYF; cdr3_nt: TGTGCCAGCAGTGAACAGGGAGGAGAGCAGTACTTC